The 17 T cell receptor beta chains below all came from one sample that was sequenced in a study of blood T cell repertoires in COVID-19. Only in-frame clones appear in the TCRdb table, and some are missing; sequencing was by immunoSEQ multiplex PCR. The top ten clones hold 15% to 19% of a sample with roughly 100,000 clones, around 80% of them seen once. Sequenced: peripheral blood. The source of these receptors is a woman of 80 years or more with acute or convalescent COVID-19.

This sequence joins TRBV5-4 and TRBJ2-1; 10 nucleotides agree with TRBD2. Germline CDR1 SGHNT, CDR2 YYREEE (reference sequence). Unmatched junction bases numbered 6, after V lost 0 bases and J lost 9 bases. The CDR3 loop spans 15 amino acids. The CDR3 sequence is CASSLDSGRAIEQFF. Written as DNA, the CDR3 is TGTGCCAGCAGCTTGGACAGCGGGAGGGCCATTGAGCAGTTCTTC.

The chain employs TRBV9 and TRBJ2-3; 10 bases match TRBD2. CDR1 is SGDLS, CDR2 YYNGEE, per germline. V dropped 2 bases and J dropped 3; count of bases not matched to a gene: 9. The CDR3 is made up of 17 amino acids. The CDR3 region has the DNA TGTGCCAGCAGCGTGAGACCTAGCGGGAGAGGGACAGATACGCAGTATTTT. This encodes CASSVRPSGRGTDTQYF.

This chain connects TRBV3-1 (or the pseudogene TRBV3-2) to TRBJ1-4, with D perhaps TRBD1 (5 bases). The CDR3 runs 11 residues. Germline V gives CDR1 LGHDT, CDR2 YNNKEL (reference sequence). Trimming shortened V by 6 bases and J by 13 bases, and 12 bases separated the two germline ends. The CDR3: CASSGVQGLFF. The CDR3 region has the DNA TGTGCCAGCAGTGGTGTCCAGGGACTGTTTTTT.

V and J are TRBV10-3 and TRBJ1-1, with TRBD1 matching 7 bases. Germline V gene data show CDR1 as ENHRY and CDR2 as SYGVKD. The CDR3 consists of 13 residues. The junction had 9 bases not matched to a gene; V was cut back by 6 bases and J by 8 bases. In nucleotides, the CDR3 is TGTGCCATCAGGGACAGGTTAACGTTGGAAGCTTTCTTT. It specifies CAIRDRLTLEAFF.

This chain joins TRBV7-2 and TRBJ2-3; TRBD2 matches 9 bases. The CDR3 runs to 17 residues. Germline V gene data show CDR1 as SGHTA and CDR2 as FQGNSA. Germline trimming cut 4 bases from V and 6 bases from J; bases unmatched to any gene: 14. The CDR3 DNA follows: TGTGCCAGCAGCTCAATAATGACTAGCGGAGGGGGGGATACGCAGTATTTT. Protein: CASSSIMTSGGGDTQYF.

The gene calls are TRBV5-1 and TRBJ2-5; D remains unclear. V lost 0 bases, J lost 5 bases, and 5 bases lay in between. Germline V CDR1 and CDR2: SGHRS, YFSETQ. The CDR3 length is 12 residues. CDR3 sequence: CASSLALETQYF. CDR3 in DNA: TGCGCCAGCAGCTTGGCGTTGGAGACCCAGTACTTC.

V and J are TRBV7-2 and TRBJ1-2; TRBD1 aligns across 8 bases. J gave up 8 bases and V 5 bases, and 13 bases lay outside the gene matches. This CDR3 comprises 15 residues. In germline, CDR1 is SGHTA, CDR2 FQGNSA. The CDR3 nucleotides are TGTGCCAGCAGCCCCAGGGGGCCTGGGTCTGGAGGCTACACCTTC. It is translated as CASSPRGPGSGGYTF.

This rearrangement joins TRBV6-5 to TRBJ2-2, with a possible D match to TRBD2 (7 bases). The CDR3 totals 15 residues. The V end was cut by 4 bases, the J end by 5 bases, with 14 bases between. In germline, CDR1 is MNHEY, CDR2 SVGAGI. The CDR3 here is CASSWKGEGTGELFF. The CDR3 DNA is TGTGCCAGCAGTTGGAAGGGGGAGGGGACCGGGGAGCTGTTTTTT.

The V gene is TRBV27, the J gene TRBJ2-1; 7 bases line up with TRBD2. V shed 2 bases, J shed 14 bases, and the junction held 6 bases outside the gene matches. From germline, CDR1 is MNHEY and CDR2 SMNVEV (reference sequence). The CDR3 has 12 residues. The CDR3 DNA reads as TGTGCCAGCAGTTTAGAGGGAGGGCGGAAGTTCTTC. It codes for CASSLEGGRKFF.

The V call is TRBV25-1, the J call TRBJ2-1, with TRBD1 matching 8 bases. There are 15 residues in the CDR3. J lost 0 bases, V lost 2 bases, and 0 bases had no gene match. Germline-derived CDR1 and CDR2 are MGHDK and SYGVNS. CDR3 sequence (DNA): TGTGCCAGCAGTGAAGACAGGGGCTCCTACAATGAGCAGTTCTTC. Its translation is CASSEDRGSYNEQFF.

The chain joins TRBV2 to TRBJ2-6, with 9 bases matching TRBD1. V dropped 5 bases and J dropped 4; count of bases not matched to a gene: 3. CDR3 length equals 15 residues. CDR1 SNHLY and CDR2 FYNNEI come from the germline V gene. CDR3 DNA sequence: TGTGCCAGCAGTCGGGACAGGGCCGGGGCCAACGTCCTGACTTTC. Translated, it gives CASSRDRAGANVLTF.

The chain recombines TRBV7-9 with TRBJ2-1, with D perhaps TRBD2 (5 bases). This CDR3 is 13 amino acids long. V was cut by 5 bases and J by 7 bases, with 12 bases left in between. CDR1 is SEHNR, CDR2 FQNEAQ, per germline (reference sequence). CDR3 in amino acids: CASSVYSANEQFF. The CDR3 bases are TGTGCCAGCAGCGTATATAGCGCAAATGAGCAGTTCTTC.

The chain joins TRBV5-8 to TRBJ2-7; the match to TRBD1 covers 9 bases. Trimming cost V 4 bases and J 2 bases; bases outside gene matches: 4. The germline gives CDR1 SGHTS, CDR2 YDEGEE. CDR3 length equals 14 residues. This CDR3 reads CASSIGQGPYEQYF. The CDR3 nucleotides are TGTGCCAGCAGCATCGGACAGGGGCCCTACGAGCAGTACTTC.

The V call is TRBV6-5, the J call TRBJ1-3; D call uncertain. CDR1 and CDR2 (germline): MNHEY, SVGAGI. The CDR3 spans 14 residues. V was shortened by 6 bases and J by 0 bases, with 9 bases between the two germline ends. The CDR3 reads CASSLGGSGNTIYF. DNA of the CDR3: TGTGCCAGCAGCCTCGGCGGCTCTGGAAACACCATATATTTT.

This chain links TRBV5-1 with TRBJ2-3; possible D gene TRBD2, 5 bases. With 5 bases removed from V and 2 bases from J, the gap between germline ends came to 9 bases. The CDR3 consists of 13 residues. Germline CDR1 reads SGHRS; CDR2 reads YFSETQ. As DNA, the CDR3 is TGCGCCAGCAGAACGGGATTCACAGATACGCAGTATTTT. This codes for CASRTGFTDTQYF.

The chain uses TRBV6-5 and TRBJ2-5, with 9 bases matching TRBD2. The V and J ends lost 4 bases and 9 bases, in that order; junction bases with no gene match: 9. Germline loops: CDR1 MNHEY, CDR2 SVGAGI. This CDR3 region has 14 residues. In nucleotides, the CDR3 is TGTGCCAGCAGTTTTAGCGGGAGAGGGGAGGCCCAGTACTTC. Protein product: CASSFSGRGEAQYF.

The J gene is TRBJ2-7, the V gene TRBV5-5; 10 bases agree with TRBD1. J was trimmed by 1 base and V by 8 bases; bases with no gene match: 3. The CDR3 runs to 13 residues. Germline V gene lookup returns CDR1 SGHKS and CDR2 YYEKEE (reference sequence). CDR3 in amino acids: CASKDRGSYEQYV. The CDR3 nucleotides are TGTGCCAGTAAGGACAGGGGGTCCTACGAGCAGTACGTC.